A selection of T cell receptor beta chains follows, all from one sample in a study of blood T cell repertoires in COVID-19. Measured with immunoSEQ multiplex PCR; TCRdb has only the in-frame clones, and not every one. The table has 140,000 or so clones, approximately 89% seen once. The sequencing sample was made of peripheral blood. The receptors derive from a human donor in a cohort sampled during active COVID-19. Both conserved end residues are part of each CDR3. The order of the fields is D gene, clone size, V gene, J gene, CDR3 protein, CDR3 DNA. The D gene is left open where the match is weak. Some rows mark clone size as missing; the rest say once, few, many or name a class of expanded clone.

-	few	TRBV11-2	TRBJ1-6	CASSRGAGSVSPLHF	TGTGCCAGCAGCCGGGGGGCAGGGTCGGTTTCACCCCTCCACTTT
-	-	TRBV5-4	TRBJ2-7	CASSLEGPYYEQYF	TGTGCCAGCAGCTTGGAGGGGCCGTACTACGAGCAGTACTTC
-	-	TRBV6-2/TRBV6-3	TRBJ1-4	CASSGRGSTNEKLFF	TGTGCCAGCAGCGGCAGGGGATCCACTAATGAAAAACTGTTTTTT
TRBD1	once	TRBV19	TRBJ1-2	CATKGAHGSYGYTF	TGTGCCACAAAGGGGGCGCACGGAAGCTATGGCTACACCTTC
-	-	TRBV19	TRBJ1-2	CASSIRGHGYTF	TGTGCCAGTAGTATCAGGGGACATGGCTACACCTTC
-	-	TRBV28	TRBJ1-5	CASSLTVNQPQHF	TGTGCCAGCAGTTTGACAGTGAATCAGCCCCAGCATTTT
-	-	TRBV7-2	TRBJ2-5	CASREGPNQETQYF	TGTGCCAGCAGGGAGGGGCCCAACCAAGAGACCCAGTACTTC
-	-	TRBV6-2/TRBV6-3	TRBJ2-1	CASSYGQMKNNEQFF	TGTGCCAGCAGTTATGGACAGATGAAGAACAATGAGCAGTTCTTC
TRBD1	-	TRBV5-1	TRBJ2-7	CASSSGTGGYEQYF	TGCGCCAGCAGCTCCGGGACAGGGGGCTACGAGCAGTACTTC
-	-	TRBV4-3	TRBJ1-2	CASSPRVSYGYTF	TGCGCCAGCAGCCCGAGGGTATCCTATGGCTACACCTTC
TRBD1	-	TRBV7-9	TRBJ1-4	CASSRGQGEKLFF	TGTGCCAGCAGCAGAGGACAGGGTGAAAAACTGTTTTTT
TRBD1	-	TRBV9	TRBJ1-2	CATQGDYGYTF	TGTGCCACCCAGGGGGACTATGGCTACACCTTC
-	-	TRBV2	TRBJ1-2	CASSGDTEANYGYTF	TGTGCCAGCAGTGGGGACACGGAAGCTAACTATGGCTACACCTTC